The clone carrying this T cell receptor (beta chain) was detected ten times or more. Its antigen is unknown. The data derive from a study of spatial heterogeneity in lung cancer. Specified time point: sample taken at primary tumor resection. TCRdb recomputed calls from the 5' RACE reads with MiXCR, one row per CDR3 protein. The sample has around 2,800 distinct CDR3 sequences, 9.5% to 14% seen once. CDR3 length equals 17 residues. V trimming: 3 bases; J trimming: 2 bases; junction bases outside the gene matches: 9. Germline V gene data show CDR1 as DFQATT and CDR2 as SNEGSKA (reference sequence). Study results and caveats: Tumoral mutation counts were tracked by counts of expanded intratumoral alpha and beta TCRs.

V and J are TRBV20-1 and TRBJ2-5; 13 bases map to TRBD2. The material was lung tumor tissue, obtained at surgery. This TCR came from a male donor with early-stage non-small cell lung cancer. CDR3 loop: CSASGPGLAGTQETQYF. The CDR3 DNA is TGCAGTGCTAGTGGACCGGGACTAGCGGGAACGCAAGAGACCCAGTACTTC.